The 5 T cell receptor beta chains below were found in one sample sequenced in a study of blood T cell repertoires in COVID-19. Profiled with immunoSEQ multiplex PCR; TCRdb holds only in-frame clones, not every one. The data hold 200,000 to 250,000 clones, with 65% to 85% observed a single time. What was sequenced was PBMCs or T cells enriched from blood (not recorded which). The source of these receptors is a woman aged 35 to 49 who had recovered from COVID-19.

This clone was detected once. This chain joins TRBV28 and TRBJ2-1; D remains ambiguous. Germline V CDR1 and CDR2: MDHEN, SYDVKM. The CDR3 sequence is 14 residues long. V lost 8 bases and J lost 0, with 11 bases in between. CDR3 sequence: CASLVSSSYNEQFF. In nucleotides, the CDR3 is TGTGCCAGCTTAGTGAGCTCCTCCTACAATGAGCAGTTCTTC. The whole variable domain, remainder taken from reference TRBV28 and TRBJ2-1, is DVKVTQSSRYLVKRTGEKVFLECVQDMDHENMFWYRQDPGLGLRLIYFSYDVKMKEKGDIPEGYSVSREKKERFSLILESASTNQTSMYLCASLVSSSYNEQFFGPGTRLTVL.

CDR3 nucleotides: TGTGCCAGCTCAAACCCTGACAGGGTCACCGGGGAGCTGTTTTTT. Translating gives CASSNPDRVTGELFF. The chain combines TRBV18 with TRBJ2-2; the match to TRBD1 covers 7 bases. Germline V gives CDR1 KGHSH, CDR2 LQKENI. J was trimmed by 4 bases and V by 5 bases; bases with no gene match: 7. The CDR3 spans 15 residues.

V gene TRBV14 combines with J gene TRBJ1-5, with D unresolved. Trimming stripped 5 bases from V and 2 bases from J, with 16 bases between. Per the germline V gene, CDR1 is SGHDN and CDR2 is FVKESK. The CDR3 runs 16 residues. This CDR3 is CASSVRPDGGNQPQHF. The CDR3 region has the DNA TGTGCCAGCAGCGTTCGGCCTGACGGGGGCAATCAGCCCCAGCATTTT.

The rearrangement links TRBV7-8 to TRBJ1-4, with 10 bases lining up with TRBD1. The CDR3 is made up of 14 amino acids. From germline, CDR1 is SGHVS and CDR2 FQNEAQ. V was pared by 5 bases and J by 8 bases, with 5 bases of the junction left unmatched. The CDR3 nucleotides are TGTGCCAGCAGCCGCGGGGGACAGGGGGAAAAACTGTTTTTT. Translation: CASSRGGQGEKLFF. The complete variable domain, with remaining parts taken from reference TRBV7-8 and TRBJ1-4, reads GAGVSQSPRYKVAKRGQDVALRCDPISGHVSLFWYQQALGQGPEFLTYFQNEAQLDKSGLPSDRFFAERPEGSVSTLKIQRTQQEDSAVYLCASSRGGQGEKLFFGSGTQLSVL.

The chain is built from TRBV15 and TRBJ2-1; 15 nucleotides line up with TRBD2. Germline V gene data show CDR1 as LNHNV and CDR2 as YYDKDF (reference sequence). The CDR3 runs to 17 residues. Trimming at V came to 1 base and at J to 8 bases, leaving 6 bases not matched to a gene. CDR3 nucleotides: TGTGCCACCAGCAGAGGGGGACTAGCGGGAGGTCCGGATGAGCAGTTCTTC. This translates into CATSRGGLAGGPDEQFF.